This entry lists 2 T cell receptor beta chains sequenced from one sample in a study of cytomegalovirus exposure and HLA in healthy donors. The PCR contained 60 Vbeta and 13 Jbeta primers. The data were produced by immunoSEQ multiplex PCR, yet TCRdb's version contains in-frame clones alone and is incomplete. The sample includes 150,000 to 200,000 clones, around 79% of them seen just once. Sequencing was performed on PBMCs. These receptors all stem from a woman aged 50 to 60 in good health and CMV-seropositive.

Points on this clone: At one end, the junction sequence differs from germline, possibly due to a read error. The J gene is TRBJ1-1, the V gene TRBV19; D call uncertain. CDR3 length: 13 amino acids. CDR1 is LNHDA, CDR2 SQIVND, per germline (reference sequence). The CDR3 DNA reads TGTGCCAGTAGTTTAGACCGAGACACTGAAGCTTTCTTT. Its protein product is CASSLDRDTEAFF. Based on the CDR3 plus reference TRBV19 and TRBJ1-1, the full variable domain is DGGITQSPKYLFRKEGQNVTLSCEQNLNHDAMYWYRQDPGQGLRLIYYSQIVNDFQKGDIAEGYSVSREKKESFPLTVTSAQKNPTAFYLCASSLDRDTEAFFGQGTRLTVV.

V gene TRBV11-3 combines with J gene TRBJ1-2; 7 positions match TRBD1. Trimming cost V 4 bases and J 2 bases; bases outside gene matches: 10. There are 16 residues in the CDR3. The germline V gene encodes CDR1 SGHNT and CDR2 YENEEA. The chain's CDR3 is CASSSQCGRGNYGYTF. The CDR3 DNA reads TGTGCCAGCAGCTCACAATGTGGCAGGGGGAACTATGGCTACACCTTC.